This T cell receptor beta chain was profiled in a study of identical twins. Study outcomes and limitations: Rather than following the same donors, the conclusions depended on cross-sectional statistical analysis. It was possible that invariant MAIT and iNKT cells partly confounded the zero-insertion analyses. The more abundant beta clonotypes in cord blood had fewer insertions, and memory repertoires did not show this.

The CDR3 sequence is 14 residues long. Germline V lookup: CDR1 SEHNR, CDR2 FQNEAQ (reference sequence). V was trimmed by 0 bases and J by 6 bases, leaving 8 bases between them. TCRdb used MiXCR to reprocess the 5' RACE reads, holding one entry per CDR3 protein. This table holds 200,000 to 250,000 distinct CDR3 sequences, 5.5% to 7% found once. Remarks on this clonotype: As yet, its antigen is unknown.

A further study also used this sample, focusing on yellow fever vaccine responses in identical twins.

V gene TRBV7-9 combines with J gene TRBJ2-2; D not resolved. The clonotype was recovered from a woman aged 18-29 years in good health. Sequenced: memory (CD45RO+) T cells sorted from blood. The CDR3 DNA sequence: TGTGCCAGCAGCTTAGCCGAGGTTGCCGGGGAGCTGTTTTTT. This codes for CASSLAEVAGELFF.